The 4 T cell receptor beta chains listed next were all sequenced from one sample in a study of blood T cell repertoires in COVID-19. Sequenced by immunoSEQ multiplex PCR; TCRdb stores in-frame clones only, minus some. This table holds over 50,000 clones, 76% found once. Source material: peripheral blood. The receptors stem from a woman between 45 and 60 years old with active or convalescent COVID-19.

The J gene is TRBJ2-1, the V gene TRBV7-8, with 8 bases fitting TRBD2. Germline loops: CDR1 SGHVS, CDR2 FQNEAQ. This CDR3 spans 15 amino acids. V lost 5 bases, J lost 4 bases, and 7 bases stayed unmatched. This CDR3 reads CASSPTSGPYNEQFF. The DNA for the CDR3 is TGTGCCAGCAGCCCCACTAGCGGACCTTACAATGAGCAGTTCTTC.

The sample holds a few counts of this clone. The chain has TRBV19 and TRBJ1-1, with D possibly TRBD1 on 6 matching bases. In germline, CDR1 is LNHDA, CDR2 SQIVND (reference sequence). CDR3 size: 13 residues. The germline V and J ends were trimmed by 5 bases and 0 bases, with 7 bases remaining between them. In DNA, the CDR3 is TGTGCCAGTAGTGGGACATTGAACACTGAAGCTTTCTTT. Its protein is CASSGTLNTEAFF. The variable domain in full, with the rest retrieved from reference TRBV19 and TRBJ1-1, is DGGITQSPKYLFRKEGQNVTLSCEQNLNHDAMYWYRQDPGQGLRLIYYSQIVNDFQKGDIAEGYSVSREKKESFPLTVTSAQKNPTAFYLCASSGTLNTEAFFGQGTRLTVV.

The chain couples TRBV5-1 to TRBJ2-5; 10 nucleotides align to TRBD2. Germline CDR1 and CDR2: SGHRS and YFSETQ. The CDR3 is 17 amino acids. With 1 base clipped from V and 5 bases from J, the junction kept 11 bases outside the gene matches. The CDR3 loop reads CASSLWLAGAGRETQYF. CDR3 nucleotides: TGCGCCAGCAGCTTGTGGCTAGCGGGAGCGGGCCGTGAGACCCAGTACTTC. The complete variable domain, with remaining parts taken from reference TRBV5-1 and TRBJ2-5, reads KAGVTQTPRYLIKTRGQQVTLSCSPISGHRSVSWYQQTPGQGLQFLFEYFSETQRNKGNFPGRFSGRQFSNSRSEMNVSTLELGDSALYLCASSLWLAGAGRETQYFGPGTRLLVL.

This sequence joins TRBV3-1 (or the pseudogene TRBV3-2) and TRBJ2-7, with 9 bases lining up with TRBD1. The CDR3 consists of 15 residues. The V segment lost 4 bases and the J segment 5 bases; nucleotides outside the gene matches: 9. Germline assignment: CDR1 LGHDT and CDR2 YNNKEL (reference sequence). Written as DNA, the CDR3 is TGTGCCAGCAGCCTTGGAAGGGACAGGGACCACGAGCAGTACTTC. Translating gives CASSLGRDRDHEQYF.